These 27 T cell receptor beta chains came from one sample sequenced in a study of blood T cell repertoires in COVID-19. Repertoires were generated with immunoSEQ multiplex PCR, while TCRdb's copy carries only in-frame clones and drops some. Of approximately 170,000 clones listed, around three quarters are singletons. Source material: PBMCs or T cells enriched from blood (not recorded which). The source of these receptors is an older woman in a cohort exposed to, infected with or recovered from COVID-19 (not recorded which).

The V and J genes are TRBV5-5 and TRBJ2-5; TRBD1 is a possible D gene (6 bases). CDR3 length: 15 residues. Per germline, CDR1 SGHKS and CDR2 YYEKEE (reference sequence). Trimming cost V 4 bases and J 0 bases, with 13 bases left between them. DNA of the CDR3: TGTGCCAGCAGCAAGAACACAGGGCACCAAGAGACCCAGTACTTC. Amino acid sequence: CASSKNTGHQETQYF.

The genes are TRBV18 and TRBJ2-5; D unclear. V lost 0 bases and J 4 bases, leaving 9 bases between the germline ends. Germline loops: CDR1 KGHSH, CDR2 LQKENI. The CDR3 is made up of 14 amino acids. CDR3 amino acids: CASSPPAGRETQYF. The CDR3 DNA sequence: TGTGCCAGCTCACCACCTGCAGGAAGAGAGACCCAGTACTTC.

The rearrangement joins TRBV6-5 to TRBJ2-7; 8 nucleotides match TRBD1. CDR1 and CDR2 from the germline V gene are MNHEY and SVGAGI. This CDR3 comprises 14 residues. The junction had 3 bases not matched to a gene; V was cut back by 2 bases and J by 3 bases. CDR3 nucleotides: TGTGCCAGCAGTTACGACAGGGGTAACTACGAGCAGTACTTC. Translated, it gives CASSYDRGNYEQYF.

Relative to its sample, this clone is hyperexpanded. CDR3 coding DNA: TGTGCCAGCAGCTCATTCGGGGAGCAGTTCTTC. It codes for CASSSFGEQFF. The V and J genes are TRBV11-2 and TRBJ2-1; D unclear. V lost 4 bases to trimming and J lost 10 bases, with 8 bases between them. Germline-derived CDR1 and CDR2 are SGHAT and FQNNGV. The CDR3 loop spans 11 amino acids.

The chain couples TRBV5-1 to TRBJ2-7; 7 bases map to TRBD1. Germline CDR1 SGHRS, CDR2 YFSETQ. The junction had 8 bases not matched to a gene; V was cut back by 4 bases and J by 1 base. The CDR3 has 15 amino acids. The CDR3 sequence: CASSRPTGQSYEQYF. Written as DNA, the CDR3 is TGCGCCAGCAGCCGGCCTACGGGACAGTCCTACGAGCAGTACTTC.

The rearrangement joins TRBV7-6 to TRBJ1-4; no clear D gene. CDR3 length: 14 residues. CDR1 and CDR2 (germline): SGHVS, FNYEAQ. V gave up 5 bases and J gave up 7 bases, with 14 bases separating them. The DNA for the CDR3 is TGTGCCAGCAGCCCCGGGAATGTACGTGAAAAACTGTTTTTT. Translating gives CASSPGNVREKLFF.

The DNA for the CDR3 is TGTGCCAGCAGTCCCCATCTGACAGGCAATCAGCCCCAGCATTTT. Translation gives CASSPHLTGNQPQHF. This rearrangement joins TRBV28 to TRBJ1-5, with D tentatively TRBD1 (5 bases). The CDR3 length is 15 residues. Trimming cost V 5 bases and J 2 bases, with 13 bases left between them. CDR1 is MDHEN, CDR2 SYDVKM, per germline. Full variable domain (outside the CDR3, taken from reference TRBV28 and TRBJ1-5): DVKVTQSSRYLVKRTGEKVFLECVQDMDHENMFWYRQDPGLGLRLIYFSYDVKMKEKGDIPEGYSVSREKKERFSLILESASTNQTSMYLCASSPHLTGNQPQHFGDGTRLSIL.

The table lists this clone with a count of one. V gene TRBV28 combines with J gene TRBJ2-6; the D is unclear. This CDR3 region has 15 residues. CDR1 and CDR2 (germline): MDHEN, SYDVKM. Trimming shortened V by 2 bases and J by 0 bases, and 5 bases separated the two germline ends. The CDR3: CASSLPGSGANVLTF. For the CDR3, the DNA is TGTGCCAGCAGTTTACCGGGCTCTGGGGCCAACGTCCTGACTTTC.

CDR3 bases: TGTGCCAGCAGCTTGACGGCGGTCGACGGGGAGCTGTTTTTT. This translates into CASSLTAVDGELFF. The V and J genes are TRBV5-5 and TRBJ2-2; D gene unclear. Germline CDR1 SGHKS, CDR2 YYEKEE (reference sequence). The CDR3 length is 14 residues. V was clipped by 1 base and J by 7 bases, with 11 bases between them.

The rearrangement uses TRBV3-1 (or the pseudogene TRBV3-2) and TRBJ2-7; 13 bases line up with TRBD2. The junction had 1 base not matched to a gene; V was cut back by 1 base and J by 7 bases. The CDR3 runs to 14 residues. Germline V CDR1 and CDR2: LGHDT, YNNKEL (reference sequence). The CDR3 coding sequence is TGTGCCAGCAGCCAAGGGACTAGCGGGAGAGAGCAGTACTTC. Translation gives CASSQGTSGREQYF.

V is TRBV6-2 or TRBV6-3 and J is TRBJ1-5; a weak D match, TRBD1 (6 bases). Germline values: CDR1 MNHEY, CDR2 SVGEGT. This CDR3 comprises 13 residues. Trimming took off 6 bases at V and 4 bases at J, with 10 bases between the two ends. The CDR3 protein is CASSQGQNQPQHF. Here the CDR3 DNA reads TGTGCCAGCAGCCAAGGACAGAATCAGCCCCAGCATTTT.

The chain is built from TRBV5-5 and TRBJ1-3; D not resolved. V was shortened by 5 bases and J by 0 bases, with 12 bases between the two germline ends. CDR3 length: 15 residues. Germline lookup yields CDR1 SGHKS and CDR2 YYEKEE (reference sequence). The CDR3 nucleotides are TGTGCCAGCAGTGAGGGTTGGTTCTCTGGAAACACCATATATTTT. It translates to CASSEGWFSGNTIYF.

This chain connects TRBV28 to TRBJ2-4; weak D call: TRBD1 (6 bases). CDR1 and CDR2 (germline): MDHEN, SYDVKM. The CDR3 has 16 amino acids. V was trimmed by 4 bases and J by 0 bases, leaving 13 bases between them. CDR3 nucleotide sequence: TGTGCCAGCAGTTCCCGGACAGTTCTAGCCAAAAACATTCAGTACTTC. Its translation: CASSSRTVLAKNIQYF.

The rearrangement uses TRBV10-3 and TRBJ1-5; 7 bases fit TRBD1. Per germline, CDR1 ENHRY and CDR2 SYGVKD. V trimming: 6 bases; J trimming: 7 bases; junction bases outside the gene matches: 6. This CDR3 spans 13 amino acids. Written as DNA, the CDR3 is TGTGCCATCAGAGGACAGGTTGGGCAGCCCCAGCATTTT. Encoded protein: CAIRGQVGQPQHF.

In its sample, this clone was seen a few times. This chain links TRBV6-2 or TRBV6-3 with TRBJ1-6, with D perhaps matching TRBD1 (5 bases). Germline lookup yields CDR1 MNHEY and CDR2 SVGEGT. This CDR3 comprises 18 residues. Trimming cost V 5 bases and J 7 bases, with 24 bases left between them. This CDR3 is CASSHPPVRQGGNSPLHF. The CDR3 nucleotides are TGTGCCAGCAGTCACCCGCCAGTGAGGCAGGGAGGAAATTCACCCCTCCACTTT.

The J gene is TRBJ2-5, the V gene TRBV2; 7 bases match TRBD2. V lost 4 bases to trimming and J lost 5 bases; unmatched junction nucleotides: 13. There are 16 residues in the CDR3. Germline loops: CDR1 SNHLY, CDR2 FYNNEI. The CDR3 is CASSGPGGPPEETQYF. As DNA, the CDR3 is TGTGCCAGCAGTGGTCCGGGGGGACCACCAGAGGAGACCCAGTACTTC.

The chain carries TRBV2 and TRBJ1-1, with unresolved D. Germline V lookup: CDR1 SNHLY, CDR2 FYNNEI. The CDR3 covers 13 residues. Trimming cost V 10 bases and J 1 base, with 13 bases left between them. CDR3 DNA sequence: TGTGCCACCCTTCCAACAGAGAACACTGAAGCTTTCTTT. The encoded protein is CATLPTENTEAFF.

CDR3 sequence: CASSIGTSGMIQYF. DNA for the CDR3: TGTGCCAGTAGTATTGGGACTAGCGGGATGATTCAGTACTTC. The chain recombines TRBV19 with TRBJ2-4; 13 bases map to TRBD2. This CDR3 spans 14 amino acids. Germline trimming cut 3 bases from V and 10 bases from J; bases unmatched to any gene: 3. Germline CDR1 is LNHDA and CDR2 is SQIVND (reference sequence).

This clone came up a few times. CDR3 DNA: TGTGCCAGCTCACCCTCAGGGACAACAGATACCGGCTACACCTTC. It is translated as CASSPSGTTDTGYTF. The V and J genes are TRBV18 and TRBJ1-2, with D perhaps TRBD1 (6 bases). V gave up 3 bases and J gave up 8 bases, with 19 bases separating them. Germline V gene lookup returns CDR1 KGHSH and CDR2 LQKENI. The CDR3 is 15 amino acids.

The J gene is TRBJ1-5, the V gene TRBV15; D is undetermined. CDR1 and CDR2 from the germline V gene are LNHNV and YYDKDF (reference sequence). This CDR3 has 15 amino acids. V was pared by 0 bases and J by 10 bases, with 16 bases between. Here the CDR3 DNA reads TGTGCCACCAGCAGAGATATTTCCCCGAGAGGCCCCCAGCATTTT. Translation: CATSRDISPRGPQHF.

The V gene is TRBV5-6, the J gene TRBJ2-7; 11 bases map to TRBD2. The CDR3 sequence is 15 residues long. V shed 4 bases, J shed 7 bases, and the junction held 10 bases outside the gene matches. Germline values: CDR1 SGHDT, CDR2 YYEEEE. The CDR3 coding sequence is TGTGCCAGCAGCCGAGACCGAAGACTAGCGGGGGAGCAGTACTTC. Its protein product is CASSRDRRLAGEQYF.

The chain couples TRBV2 to TRBJ2-5, with a possible D match to TRBD2 (6 bases). The CDR3 has 13 amino acids. V dropped 5 bases and J dropped 4 bases, with 11 bases sitting between them. Germline V gives CDR1 SNHLY, CDR2 FYNNEI. CDR3 in DNA: TGTGCCAGCAGTTCCCGGGAGAGAGAGACCCAGTACTTC. It specifies CASSSRERETQYF.

This clone was picked up a small number of times. The V and J genes are TRBV12-3 or TRBV12-4 and TRBJ1-1; D is ambiguous. V was trimmed by 4 bases and J by 4 bases, leaving 10 bases between them. The CDR3 totals 13 residues. The CDR3 spells CASSWMRATEAFF. CDR3 nucleotide sequence: TGTGCCAGCAGTTGGATGAGGGCCACTGAAGCTTTCTTT.

The chain joins TRBV5-4 to TRBJ2-7, with no clear D. Trimming removed 4 bases at V and 6 bases at J, with 20 bases between. This CDR3 is built from 15 residues. Germline loops: CDR1 SGHNT, CDR2 YYREEE (reference sequence). CDR3 protein: CASSRPDSRLAEQYF. The CDR3 nucleotides are TGTGCCAGCAGCCGACCCGACTCCCGCCTCGCCGAGCAGTACTTC.

This clone was seen a single time. The gene calls are TRBV2 and TRBJ2-7; TRBD1 matches at 8 bases. The CDR3 spans 13 residues. Germline loops: CDR1 SNHLY, CDR2 FYNNEI. J lost 6 bases, V lost 6 bases, and 7 bases had no gene match. The CDR3 DNA follows: TGTGCCAGCAGCCTGACGACAGGGGCCGAGCAGTACTTC. Amino acids: CASSLTTGAEQYF.

The chain combines TRBV27 with TRBJ1-2, with TRBD1 identical over 7 bases. This CDR3 is 16 amino acids long. The germline CDR1 and CDR2 sequences are MNHEY and SMNVEV (reference sequence). V was clipped by 5 bases and J by 5 bases; unmatched bases: 14. The chain's CDR3 is CASSPQGQARGYGYTF. CDR3 in DNA: TGTGCCAGCAGTCCCCAAGGACAGGCCCGGGGTTATGGCTACACCTTC.

This chain links TRBV5-4 with TRBJ1-2; D is undetermined. The CDR3 spans 15 residues. Germline V gene data show CDR1 as SGHNT and CDR2 as YYREEE (reference sequence). The ends were cut back, 3 bases at V and 3 bases at J, with 15 bases in the middle. The CDR3 sequence is CASSSGREQDYGYTF. In nucleotides, the CDR3 is TGTGCCAGCAGCTCTGGACGGGAGCAGGACTATGGCTACACCTTC.